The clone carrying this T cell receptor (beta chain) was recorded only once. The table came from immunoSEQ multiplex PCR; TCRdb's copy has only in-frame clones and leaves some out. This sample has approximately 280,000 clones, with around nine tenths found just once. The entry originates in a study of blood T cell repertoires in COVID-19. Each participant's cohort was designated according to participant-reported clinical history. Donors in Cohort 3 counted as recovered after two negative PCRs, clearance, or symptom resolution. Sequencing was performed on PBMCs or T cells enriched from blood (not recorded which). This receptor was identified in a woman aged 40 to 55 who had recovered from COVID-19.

The CDR3 coding sequence is TGTGCCAGCAGTTCCCTAGGCGGGGGGGAGACCCAGTACTTC. Translation gives CASSSLGGGETQYF. The chain joins TRBV27 to TRBJ2-5, with TRBD2 matching over 8 bases. Germline V gene sequence: CDR1 MNHEY, CDR2 SMNVEV (reference sequence). The CDR3 is 14 amino acids. After removal of 4 bases from V and 5 bases from J, the junction contained 6 bases not matched to a gene.